This entry lists 9 T cell receptor beta chains sequenced from one sample in a study of T cells in Graves' hyperthyroidism and ophthalmopathy. Using RNA transcripts as the source, TCR beta CDR3 regions were amplified. In the first-round RT-PCR of the TCR CDR3, the HTBI primer set was used. Using its own MiXCR run on the multiplex PCR reads, TCRdb lists one record per CDR3 protein. The sample has about 570,000 distinct CDR3 sequences; 35% to 55% are singletons. The sample comprised peripheral blood or thyroid tissue (not recorded which). The receptors here all came from an adult woman with Graves' disease, either hyperthyroidism or ophthalmopathy (not recorded which).

In its sample, this clonotype was seen many times. This chain joins TRBV29-1 and TRBJ1-5; 11 bases are a match to TRBD1. J was trimmed by 7 bases and V by 6 bases; bases with no gene match: 2. The germline V gene has CDR1 SQVTM and CDR2 ANQGSEA. The CDR3 covers 12 residues. The CDR3 DNA sequence: TGCAGCGTGGGACAGGGGGGACAGCCCCAGCATTTT. Its protein product is CSVGQGGQPQHF.

On this clonotype itself: A much larger clone sits a single nucleotide away, making a read error possible. The genes are TRBV30 and TRBJ1-5; D is possibly TRBD1 (5 bases). Trimming pared 0 bases from V and 9 bases from J, leaving 15 bases between. CDR1 and CDR2 (germline): GTSNPN, SVGIG (reference sequence). The length of the CDR3 is 14 residues. The CDR3 sequence: CAWSVQGRVRPQHF. The CDR3 region has the DNA TGTGCCTGGAGTGTGCAGGGACGCGTTCGGCCCCAGCATTTT.

This clonotype was seen repeatedly, ten times or more. The chain links TRBV12-3 or TRBV12-4 to TRBJ1-4; no firm D call. V gave up 5 bases and J gave up 8 bases, with 18 bases separating them. CDR3 size: 15 residues. This chain's CDR3 is CASSATSGPGEKLFF. The DNA of the CDR3 is TGTGCCAGCAGTGCGACCTCAGGTCCGGGAGAAAAACTGTTTTTT.

The V gene is TRBV27, the J gene TRBJ1-5; no reliable D call. The CDR3 runs to 14 residues. Trimming removed 7 bases at V and 1 base at J, with 11 bases between. CDR1 is MNHEY and CDR2 is SMNVEV in the germline V gene (reference sequence). CDR3 loop: CASTRGGSNQPQHF. The CDR3 DNA reads as TGTGCCAGCACCCGTGGAGGGAGCAATCAGCCCCAGCATTTT.

The gene calls are TRBV10-3 and TRBJ2-5; perhaps TRBD1 as D (6 bases). The V end lost 9 bases, the J end lost 5 bases, and 19 bases lay between the germline ends. The CDR3 runs 14 residues. Germline V gene sequence: CDR1 ENHRY, CDR2 SYGVKD. CDR3 region: CAMAGDGMMETQYF. The CDR3 nucleotides are TGTGCCATGGCAGGGGACGGGATGATGGAGACCCAGTACTTC.

The gene calls are TRBV19 and TRBJ2-3; tentative D call: TRBD2 (5 bases). The CDR3 loop spans 12 amino acids. V lost 6 bases to trimming and J lost 6 bases, with 10 bases between them. Germline loops: CDR1 LNHDA, CDR2 SQIVND (reference sequence). The CDR3 sequence is CASRRPGDTQYF. CDR3 DNA: TGTGCCAGTAGGAGACCGGGGGATACGCAGTATTTT.

This chain uses TRBV10-3 with TRBJ1-1, with TRBD1 matching over 8 bases. Germline V gene lookup returns CDR1 ENHRY and CDR2 SYGVKD. The CDR3 has 15 residues. With V trimmed by 4 bases and J by 4 bases, 8 bases remained unmatched. CDR3 nucleotide sequence: TGTGCCATCAGTGTAGACAGGGGTGATGTCACTGAAGCTTTCTTT. Translating gives CAISVDRGDVTEAFF.

The V gene is TRBV20-1, the J gene TRBJ1-1; D possibly corresponds to TRBD1 (5 bases). The CDR3 has 14 residues. V lost 3 bases and J lost 4, with 15 bases in between. The germline V gene encodes CDR1 DFQATT and CDR2 SNEGSKA (reference sequence). The CDR3 sequence is CSARSGGVGTEAFF. As DNA, the CDR3 is TGCAGTGCTAGGTCGGGGGGGGTCGGCACTGAAGCTTTCTTT.

The J gene is TRBJ1-5, the V gene TRBV7-3; the D gene is possibly TRBD1 (6 bases). The germline V gene encodes CDR1 SGHTA and CDR2 FQGTGA. V lost 4 bases to trimming and J lost 5 bases, with 12 bases between them. The CDR3 is made up of 14 amino acids. CDR3: CASSCLRGDQPQHF. The CDR3 DNA is TGTGCCAGCAGCTGCTTAAGGGGGGATCAGCCCCAGCATTTT.